Shown below are 32 T cell receptor beta chains from a single sample sequenced in a study of blood T cell repertoires in COVID-19. Produced via immunoSEQ multiplex PCR; TCRdb's table is partial and in-frame only. The sample shows about 97,000 clones, 87% of them seen only once. Sequenced sample: peripheral blood. All receptors come from a human donor in a cohort sampled during active COVID-19.

The chain combines TRBV19 with TRBJ1-5, with TRBD1 as a possible D gene (6 bases). With 9 bases removed from V and 0 bases from J, the gap between germline ends came to 15 bases. The germline V gene encodes CDR1 LNHDA and CDR2 SQIVND (reference sequence). This CDR3 is 15 amino acids long. CDR3: CASRWDINSNQPQHF. The CDR3 coding sequence is TGTGCCAGCCGATGGGACATTAATAGCAATCAGCCCCAGCATTTT. The full variable domain, rest sourced from reference TRBV19 and TRBJ1-5, is DGGITQSPKYLFRKEGQNVTLSCEQNLNHDAMYWYRQDPGQGLRLIYYSQIVNDFQKGDIAEGYSVSREKKESFPLTVTSAQKNPTAFYLCASRWDINSNQPQHFGDGTRLSIL.

The chain carries TRBV9 and TRBJ1-3; D perhaps matches TRBD1 (5 bases). The CDR3 has 15 residues. The V gene's germline CDR1 is SGDLS and CDR2 YYNGEE. The ends were cut back, 4 bases at V and 0 bases at J, with 11 bases in the middle. The CDR3 reads CASSNRTASGNTIYF. The CDR3 DNA sequence: TGTGCCAGCAGCAACAGGACGGCCTCTGGAAACACCATATATTTT.

The V call is TRBV6-5, the J call TRBJ1-5; D gene ambiguous. Germline CDR1 is MNHEY and CDR2 is SVGAGI. This CDR3 region has 13 residues. The V and J ends lost 5 bases and 3 bases respectively, with 8 bases between them. This CDR3 reads CASSTGFNQPQHF. CDR3 sequence (DNA): TGTGCCAGCAGTACGGGTTTCAATCAGCCCCAGCATTTT.

This chain links TRBV5-4 with TRBJ2-1, with 7 bases matching TRBD1. The CDR3 has 17 amino acids. The junction had 7 bases not matched to a gene; V was cut back by 1 base and J by 0 bases. Germline loops: CDR1 SGHNT, CDR2 YYREEE (reference sequence). CDR3 loop: CASSLFGQASSYNEQFF. As DNA, the CDR3 is TGTGCCAGCAGCTTGTTTGGACAGGCTAGCTCCTACAATGAGCAGTTCTTC.

This clone was seen a single time. The V gene is TRBV7-2, the J gene TRBJ2-1, with 11 bases matching TRBD2. This CDR3 contains 14 residues. Trimming took 3 bases from V and 8 from J; bases not matched to a gene: 3. Germline V CDR1 and CDR2: SGHTA, FQGNSA. In nucleotides, the CDR3 is TGTGCCAGCAGCTTTAGCGGGGGGGCCTATGAGCAGTTCTTC. Residues: CASSFSGGAYEQFF.

The chain couples TRBV19 to TRBJ2-5; 8 nucleotides align to TRBD1. This CDR3 is built from 15 residues. Germline V gene sequence: CDR1 LNHDA, CDR2 SQIVND (reference sequence). V was clipped by 5 bases and J by 5 bases; unmatched bases: 10. CDR3 nucleotides: TGTGCCAGTAGTGCAACCACAGGGGGACGGGAGACCCAGTACTTC. Its translation is CASSATTGGRETQYF.

The CDR3 sequence: CATSRDREQYF. In DNA, the CDR3 is TGTGCCACCAGCAGAGATAGAGAGCAGTACTTC. The chain has TRBV15 and TRBJ2-7, with D uncertain. Germline V gene sequence: CDR1 LNHNV, CDR2 YYDKDF (reference sequence). This CDR3 is 11 amino acids long. Trimming cost V 0 bases and J 7 bases, with 4 bases left between them. The complete variable domain, with remaining parts taken from reference TRBV15 and TRBJ2-7, reads DAMVIQNPRYQVTQFGKPVTLSCSQTLNHNVMYWYQQKSSQAPKLLFHYYDKDFNNEADTPDNFQSRRPNTSFCFLDIRSPGLGDTAMYLCATSRDREQYFGPGTRLTVT.

Here the CDR3 DNA reads TGTGCCTGGACTAGCGACCAAGAGACCCAGTACTTC. Translation: CAWTSDQETQYF. The rearrangement joins TRBV30 to TRBJ2-5; possible D gene TRBD2, 6 bases. Germline lookup yields CDR1 GTSNPN and CDR2 SVGIG (reference sequence). The V end lost 4 bases, the J end lost 0 bases, and 6 bases lay between the germline ends. CDR3 length: 12 amino acids.

V usage is TRBV19 and J usage is TRBJ1-2, with 9 bases matching TRBD1. J was trimmed by 8 bases and V by 5 bases; bases with no gene match: 18. This CDR3 comprises 17 residues. Germline-derived CDR1 and CDR2 are LNHDA and SQIVND (reference sequence). The chain's CDR3 is CASSLSGTGFFPGGYTF. The CDR3 DNA follows: TGTGCCAGTAGTCTCTCCGGGACAGGGTTTTTTCCAGGCGGCTACACCTTC.

The gene calls are TRBV5-1 and TRBJ1-2; the match to TRBD1 covers 10 bases. Germline V gene lookup returns CDR1 SGHRS and CDR2 YFSETQ. The CDR3 is 14 residues long. V lost 0 bases and J lost 6; bases outside the gene matches: 2. In nucleotides, the CDR3 is TGCGCCAGCAGCTTGGGACAGGGGGCGAATGGCTACACCTTC. This encodes CASSLGQGANGYTF.

The chain carries TRBV6-5 and TRBJ1-1, with 8 bases fitting TRBD1. Germline loops: CDR1 MNHEY, CDR2 SVGAGI. The V segment lost 6 bases and the J segment 5 bases; nucleotides outside the gene matches: 5. This CDR3 region has 13 residues. CDR3 sequence: CASSLTGETEAFF. CDR3 nucleotides: TGTGCCAGCAGCCTGACAGGGGAGACTGAAGCTTTCTTT.

The chain recombines TRBV19 with TRBJ2-6; weak D call: TRBD2 (6 bases). The CDR3 length is 16 residues. The ends were cut back, 10 bases at V and 0 bases at J, with 16 bases in the middle. Germline-derived CDR1 and CDR2 are LNHDA and SQIVND (reference sequence). CDR3 DNA: TGTGCCACCCGTGCTCAGGGACTCTCTGGGGCCAACGTCCTGACTTTC. As protein: CATRAQGLSGANVLTF.

V is TRBV4-1 and J is TRBJ1-1; maybe TRBD1 (6 bases). CDR1 is MGHRA, CDR2 YSYEKL, per germline. The CDR3 totals 15 residues. V was clipped by 0 bases and J by 1 base, with 9 bases between them. This chain's CDR3 is CASSQDQGPNTEAFF. In DNA form, the CDR3 reads TGCGCCAGCAGCCAAGATCAGGGGCCGAACACTGAAGCTTTCTTT.

The chain links TRBV10-2 to TRBJ1-3, with 7 bases aligning to TRBD1. The junction had 10 bases not matched to a gene; V was cut back by 3 bases and J by 2 bases. The CDR3 is 17 amino acids. CDR1 is WSHSY, CDR2 SAAADI, per germline. The CDR3 spells CASSDNIPTGAGNTIYF. Here the CDR3 DNA reads TGCGCCAGCAGTGACAATATCCCTACAGGGGCTGGAAACACCATATATTTT.

The chain has TRBV9 and TRBJ2-2; the D gene is possibly TRBD1 (6 bases). Trimming stripped 4 bases from V and 4 bases from J, with 11 bases between. Germline CDR1 is SGDLS and CDR2 is YYNGEE. The CDR3 is 14 amino acids. The CDR3 nucleotides read TGTGCCAGCAGCTTCCAGGGGTCCACCGGGGAGCTGTTTTTT. Amino acid sequence: CASSFQGSTGELFF. The full variable domain, rest sourced from reference TRBV9 and TRBJ2-2, is DSGVTQTPKHLITATGQRVTLRCSPRSGDLSVYWYQQSLDQGLQFLIQYYNGEERAKGNILERFSAQQFPDLHSELNLSSLELGDSALYFCASSFQGSTGELFFGEGSRLTVL.

This clone was seen repeatedly, ten times or more. This chain links TRBV5-3 with TRBJ2-7; D unclear. TRBV5-3 is an ORF, with its function uncertain. This CDR3 has 12 amino acids. V shed 5 bases and J shed 3 bases, with 9 bases lying between them. The CDR3 DNA is TGTGCCAGAAGTCTCCCCTACTACGAGCAGTACTTC. This gives the protein CARSLPYYEQYF.

CDR3: CASSLGTSGPSTDTQYF. CDR3 in DNA: TGTGCCAGCAGCTTAGGGACTAGCGGCCCTAGCACAGATACGCAGTATTTT. The V and J genes are TRBV7-2 and TRBJ2-3; TRBD2 matches 10 bases. The trim removed 1 base at V and 0 bases at J, leaving 4 bases unmatched. The germline gives CDR1 SGHTA, CDR2 FQGNSA. This CDR3 contains 17 residues.

This clone has a handful of counts. The chain couples TRBV4-1 to TRBJ2-5, with 8 bases matching TRBD2. There are 14 residues in the CDR3. Trimming cost V 3 bases and J 1 base; bases outside gene matches: 1. CDR1 and CDR2 from the germline V gene are MGHRA and YSYEKL. The CDR3 sequence is CASSHRGGQETQYF. For the CDR3, the DNA is TGCGCCAGCAGCCACCGGGGGGGCCAAGAGACCCAGTACTTC.

The rearrangement uses TRBV19 and TRBJ2-3; 8 nucleotides match TRBD2. Germline loops: CDR1 LNHDA, CDR2 SQIVND (reference sequence). Trimming took 6 bases from V and 5 from J; bases not matched to a gene: 10. This CDR3 has 15 residues. The CDR3 reads CASSRQAGEGDTQYF. The CDR3 DNA reads as TGTGCCAGTAGCCGCCAAGCGGGAGAAGGAGATACGCAGTATTTT.

The CDR3 loop reads CASSLVGETQYF. The CDR3, as DNA: TGCGCCAGCAGTCTAGTTGGGGAGACCCAGTACTTC. J is TRBJ2-5 and V is TRBV4-1; D remains ambiguous. V was clipped by 6 bases and J by 5 bases, with 10 bases between them. This CDR3 has 12 amino acids. Germline loops: CDR1 MGHRA, CDR2 YSYEKL.

This CDR3 is CASSKGTSGKETQYF. CDR3 nucleotide sequence: TGCGCCAGCAGCAAGGGGACTAGCGGGAAAGAGACCCAGTACTTC. J is TRBJ2-5 and V is TRBV5-1, with TRBD2 matching over 13 bases. The V segment lost 4 bases and the J segment 3 bases; nucleotides outside the gene matches: 3. Germline V gene lookup returns CDR1 SGHRS and CDR2 YFSETQ. The CDR3 has 15 amino acids. The whole variable domain, filled in from reference TRBV5-1 and TRBJ2-5, reads KAGVTQTPRYLIKTRGQQVTLSCSPISGHRSVSWYQQTPGQGLQFLFEYFSETQRNKGNFPGRFSGRQFSNSRSEMNVSTLELGDSALYLCASSKGTSGKETQYFGPGTRLLVL.

The CDR3 region is CASSVAGGPGETQYF. Here the CDR3 DNA reads TGTGCCAGCAGCGTAGCCGGGGGGCCCGGGGAGACCCAGTACTTC. The chain joins TRBV9 to TRBJ2-5, with D perhaps matching TRBD2 (7 bases). V dropped 0 bases and J dropped 5 bases, with 14 bases sitting between them. CDR3 length: 15 residues. Germline CDR1 and CDR2: SGDLS and YYNGEE. Using reference TRBV9 and TRBJ2-5 for the parts outside the CDR3, the full variable domain is DSGVTQTPKHLITATGQRVTLRCSPRSGDLSVYWYQQSLDQGLQFLIQYYNGEERAKGNILERFSAQQFPDLHSELNLSSLELGDSALYFCASSVAGGPGETQYFGPGTRLLVL.

Worth noting for this clone: The same CDR3 is also encoded by other DNA sequences in this sample. The rearrangement links TRBV6-1 to TRBJ2-7; 10 nucleotides align to TRBD2. This CDR3 is built from 14 residues. Looked up from germline, CDR1 is MNHNS and CDR2 is SASEGT. V lost 2 bases, J lost 3 bases, and 1 base stayed unmatched. Here the CDR3 DNA reads TGTGCCAGCAGTGAAAGGACTAGCGGCTACGAGCAGTACTTC. Translating it yields CASSERTSGYEQYF.

The chain links TRBV2 to TRBJ2-2; unclear D gene. From germline, CDR1 is SNHLY and CDR2 FYNNEI. This CDR3 is 14 amino acids long. V lost 8 bases to trimming and J lost 1 base, with 11 bases between them. In DNA form, the CDR3 reads TGTGCCAGCGCCAGTGGGCGGAACACCGGGGAGCTGTTTTTT. Encoded protein: CASASGRNTGELFF.

The rearrangement joins TRBV10-2 to TRBJ2-1; D gene ambiguous. The CDR3 has 13 amino acids. V was pared by 4 bases and J by 10 bases, with 14 bases between. Germline CDR1 is WSHSY and CDR2 is SAAADI. The CDR3 DNA sequence: TGCGCCAGCAGTGCCACCCGCCATCGGGAGCAGTTCTTC. Protein product: CASSATRHREQFF.

The gene calls are TRBV9 and TRBJ1-6; TRBD1 matches 8 bases. The V gene end was trimmed by 3 bases and the J gene end by 2 bases; junction bases not matched to a gene: 7. Germline-derived CDR1 and CDR2 are SGDLS and YYNGEE. The CDR3 is 17 amino acids. The CDR3 region is CASSGLGTGAYNSPLHF. CDR3 DNA sequence: TGTGCCAGCAGCGGCCTCGGGACAGGCGCCTATAATTCACCCCTCCACTTT. Full variable domain (remainder filled in from reference TRBV9 and TRBJ1-6): DSGVTQTPKHLITATGQRVTLRCSPRSGDLSVYWYQQSLDQGLQFLIQYYNGEERAKGNILERFSAQQFPDLHSELNLSSLELGDSALYFCASSGLGTGAYNSPLHFGNGTRLTVT.

The chain carries TRBV11-3 and TRBJ1-1, with D perhaps matching TRBD1 (5 bases). The CDR3 length is 13 residues. CDR1 SGHNT and CDR2 YENEEA come from the germline V gene. Between the trimmed V and J ends, which lost 3 bases and 8 bases, there was a span of 13 bases. This chain's CDR3 is CASSFGQGGEAFF. As DNA, the CDR3 is TGTGCCAGCAGCTTCGGGCAGGGAGGGGAAGCTTTCTTT.

The chain recombines TRBV2 with TRBJ1-1; 7 bases are a match to TRBD1. The CDR3 totals 14 residues. CDR1 and CDR2 (germline): SNHLY, FYNNEI. The V gene end was trimmed by 5 bases and the J gene end by 1 base; junction bases not matched to a gene: 4. The CDR3 loop is CASSYQGGNTEAFF. CDR3 coding DNA: TGTGCCAGCAGTTACCAGGGGGGGAACACTGAAGCTTTCTTT. The full variable domain, its missing parts supplied by reference TRBV2 and TRBJ1-1, is EPEVTQTPSHQVTQMGQEVILRCVPISNHLYFYWYRQILGQKVEFLVSFYNNEISEKSEIFDDQFSVERPDGSNFTLKIRSTKLEDSAMYFCASSYQGGNTEAFFGQGTRLTVV.

The CDR3 protein is CASTDRVYSTEAFF. The DNA of the CDR3 is TGTGCCAGCACGGACAGGGTATACAGCACTGAAGCTTTCTTT. The chain combines TRBV27 with TRBJ1-1; 8 bases are a match to TRBD1. The CDR3 is 14 amino acids. The ends lost 7 bases at V and 4 bases at J; junction bases unmatched: 8. CDR1 and CDR2 from the germline V gene are MNHEY and SMNVEV (reference sequence).

Details on this clone: One end of the junction is discordant with germline, which a read error may explain. The rearrangement joins TRBV27 to TRBJ1-2, with 12 bases that match TRBD1. The CDR3 is 13 residues long. CDR1 is MNHEY, CDR2 SMNVEV, per germline (reference sequence). Here the CDR3 reads CASSLGTGGAYYF. CDR3 DNA: TGTGCCAGCAGTCTCGGGACAGGGGGCGCGTACTACTTC.

V gene TRBV3-1 (or the pseudogene TRBV3-2) combines with J gene TRBJ1-2; D is undetermined. There are 13 residues in the CDR3. V was shortened by 5 bases and J by 4 bases, with 11 bases between the two germline ends. Germline loops: CDR1 LGHDT, CDR2 YNNKEL (reference sequence). DNA of the CDR3: TGTGCCAGCAGCTTCGAGACTTTCTATGGCTACACCTTC. This codes for CASSFETFYGYTF.

CDR3 in amino acids: CASRSGVEQFF. CDR3 nucleotide sequence: TGTGCCAGCAGATCAGGGGTTGAGCAGTTCTTC. The V and J genes are TRBV6-5 and TRBJ2-1; D is perhaps TRBD1 (6 bases). Deletions cut 6 bases from V and 9 bases from J, with 9 bases between. The CDR3 length is 11 residues. Germline values: CDR1 MNHEY, CDR2 SVGAGI.